The T cell receptor (beta chain) under discussion was sequenced for a study of blood T cell repertoires in COVID-19. Study-wide background: Italy, Spain and the United States were the sources of the convalescent and acute COVID-19 samples.

TCRdb's table, derived via immunoSEQ multiplex PCR, lists solely in-frame clones and lacks some. The profile shows over 60,000 clones, 89% of them singletons. The sample consisted of peripheral blood. This TCR derives from a man older than 75 with acute or convalescent COVID-19.

In DNA, the CDR3 is TGTGCCATCAGACAAACTGAAGCTTTCTTT. This translates into CAIRQTEAFF. The chain has TRBV7-6 and TRBJ1-1; D is unresolved. Per germline, CDR1 SGHVS and CDR2 FNYEAQ. The CDR3 contains 10 residues. V was clipped by 10 bases and J by 5 bases, with 8 bases between them.